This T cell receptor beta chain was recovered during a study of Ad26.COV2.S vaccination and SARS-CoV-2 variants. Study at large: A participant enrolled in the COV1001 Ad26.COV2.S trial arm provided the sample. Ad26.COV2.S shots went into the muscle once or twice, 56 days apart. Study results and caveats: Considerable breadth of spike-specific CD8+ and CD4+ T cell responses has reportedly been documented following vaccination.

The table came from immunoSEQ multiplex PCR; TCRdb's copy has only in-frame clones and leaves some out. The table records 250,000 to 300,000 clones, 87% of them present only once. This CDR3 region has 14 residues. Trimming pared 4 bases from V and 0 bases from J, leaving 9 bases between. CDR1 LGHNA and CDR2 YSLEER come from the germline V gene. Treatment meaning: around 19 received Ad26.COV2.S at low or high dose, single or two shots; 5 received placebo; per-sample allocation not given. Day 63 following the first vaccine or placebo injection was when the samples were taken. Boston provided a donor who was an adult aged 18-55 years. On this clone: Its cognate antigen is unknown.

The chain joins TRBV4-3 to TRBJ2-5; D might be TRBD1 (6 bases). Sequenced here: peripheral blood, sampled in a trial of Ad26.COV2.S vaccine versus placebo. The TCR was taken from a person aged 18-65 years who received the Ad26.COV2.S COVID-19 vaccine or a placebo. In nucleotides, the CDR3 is TGCGCCAGCAGCCTTCAGGGGTACCAAGAGACCCAGTACTTC. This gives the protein CASSLQGYQETQYF.